The present TCR beta chain was sequenced within a study of T cells after yellow fever vaccination. Study conclusions and caveats: Bulk-population clonotypes that are abundant could appear as contaminants in FACS-sorted repertoires.

Each CDR3 protein gets one entry after TCRdb re-called the 5' RACE reads with MiXCR. The table lists some 340,000 distinct CDR3 sequences, approximately 4% of them singletons. The V gene end was trimmed by 3 bases and the J gene end by 8 bases; junction bases not matched to a gene: 5. CDR3 length equals 15 residues. Germline lookup yields CDR1 SGHTA and CDR2 FQGNSA. With respect to this clonotype: Its antigen is undetermined.

This sequence was found in a man aged 18 to 35 who received the YFV17D yellow fever vaccine. This sequence joins TRBV7-2 and TRBJ2-1; 12 bases fit TRBD2. The sequencing used PBMCs, collected 5 days after the yellow fever booster vaccination. In DNA form, the CDR3 reads TGTGCCAGCAGCTTTACTAGCGGGGGGTTATATGAGCAGTTCTTC. This gives the protein CASSFTSGGLYEQFF.